A selection of T cell receptor beta chains follows, all from one sample in a study of neurological immune-mediated disorders. TCRdb recomputed calls from the 5' RACE reads with MiXCR, one row per CDR3 protein. The data show more than 40,000 distinct CDR3 sequences, 3% to 3.5% seen once. The specimen sequenced was PBMCs. These receptors were taken from a woman in her fifties or sixties with multiple sclerosis. Each CDR3 is given with its conserved first and last residue. The D gene is left open where the match is weak. Rows may omit the clone size; those that give it use once, few, many or a size class.

j_call d_call cdr3_length v_call clone_size cdr3_aa cdr3_nt
TRBJ1-6 - 15 TRBV20-1 many CSARRPGVINSPLHF TGCAGTGCTAGACGCCCCGGGGTAATTAATTCACCCCTCCACTTT
TRBJ1-3 TRBD1 14 TRBV20-1 many CSARVPGGKDTIYF TGCAGTGCTAGAGTGCCAGGGGGCAAAGACACCATATATTTT
TRBJ2-1 TRBD1 16 TRBV15 many CATSRGNRGVIDEQFF TGTGCCACCAGCAGAGGGAACAGGGGGGTTATCGATGAGCAGTTCTTC
TRBJ2-5 - 14 TRBV2 many CASSEMAGQETQYF TGTGCCAGCAGTGAAATGGCAGGCCAAGAGACCCAGTACTTC
TRBJ2-1 TRBD2 14 TRBV20-1 many CSARTGRNRNEQFF TGCAGTGCTAGGACCGGGAGGAATAGGAATGAGCAGTTCTTC
TRBJ2-7 TRBD1 13 TRBV7-8 many CASSRDRGYEQYF TGTGCCAGCTCACGGGACAGGGGCTACGAGCAGTACTTC
TRBJ2-7 - 19 TRBV10-3 many CAISDLGSISGTSSYEQYF TGTGCCATCAGTGATCTAGGGTCGATATCCGGGACGAGCTCCTACGAGCAGTACTTC
TRBJ1-2 - 13 TRBV18 many CASSPPKPYGYTF TGTGCCAGCTCACCACCCAAACCCTATGGCTACACCTTC
TRBJ2-1 TRBD2 16 TRBV5-1 many CASSLFREGLGNEQFF TGCGCCAGCAGCTTGTTCCGGGAGGGCTTGGGCAATGAGCAGTTCTTC
TRBJ2-1 TRBD2 14 TRBV5-1 - CTSSLGGVLDEQFF TGCACCAGCAGCTTGGGAGGGGTTCTGGATGAGCAGTTCTTC
TRBJ2-7 TRBD2 14 TRBV10-2 many CASSELAGASEQYF TGCGCCAGCAGTGAACTAGCGGGAGCTAGCGAGCAGTACTTC
TRBJ2-3 - 16 TRBV20-1 many CSARPSDRSSTDTQYF TGCAGTGCTAGACCTTCTGACCGATCTAGCACAGATACGCAGTATTTT
TRBJ2-5 TRBD2 12 TRBV20-1 many CSASGRAGTQYF TGCAGTGCTAGCGGGAGGGCGGGGACCCAGTACTTC
TRBJ2-3 TRBD1 14 TRBV5-5 many CASSPGTVSDTQYF TGTGCCAGCAGCCCCGGGACAGTCTCAGATACGCAGTATTTT
TRBJ1-4 - 13 TRBV3-1 many CASSTGLREKLFF TGTGCCAGCAGCACAGGACTGCGCGAAAAACTGTTTTTT
TRBJ2-6 - 18 TRBV15 large CATSRDPIGVTGANVLTF TGTGCCACCAGCAGAGATCCTATAGGGGTTACTGGGGCCAACGTCCTGACTTTC
TRBJ1-1 - 13 TRBV7-2 few CASSARQAYEAFF TGTGCCAGCAGCGCGCGACAGGCCTATGAAGCTTTCTTT
TRBJ1-1 TRBD1 16 TRBV7-9 many CASSKGRDRVFTEAFF TGTGCCAGCAGCAAAGGAAGGGACAGGGTGTTCACTGAAGCTTTCTTT
TRBJ2-1 TRBD2 16 TRBV7-2 many CASSSKRGGEVDEQFF TGTGCCAGCAGCTCTAAGCGGGGGGGCGAGGTTGATGAGCAGTTCTTC
TRBJ2-7 - 11 TRBV6-6 many CASSYKDEQYF TGTGCCAGCAGTTACAAGGACGAGCAGTACTTC
TRBJ1-3 - 15 TRBV6-5 many CASSRAPTAGNTIYF TGTGCCAGCAGTCGGGCACCCACCGCTGGAAACACCATATATTTT
TRBJ1-1 - 15 TRBV5-1 many CASSPGGEGITEAFF TGCGCCAGCAGTCCAGGTGGGGAAGGGATCACTGAAGCTTTCTTT
TRBJ2-1 - 13 TRBV7-9 many CASSPPELAEQFF TGTGCCAGCAGCCCTCCGGAATTGGCTGAGCAGTTCTTC
TRBJ2-1 - 13 TRBV14 many CASSLGNYNEQFF TGTGCCAGCAGCCTGGGTAACTACAATGAGCAGTTCTTC
TRBJ2-3 - 14 TRBV20-1 many CSARISGSTDTQYF TGCAGTGCTAGGATTAGCGGCAGCACAGATACGCAGTATTTT
TRBJ2-7 - 12 TRBV10-2 many CASRQGPYEQYF TGCGCCAGCAGACAGGGACCCTACGAGCAGTACTTC
TRBJ2-1 TRBD2 16 TRBV2 many CASSDGIAGGLNEQFF TGTGCCAGCAGTGATGGAATAGCGGGGGGTCTGAATGAGCAGTTCTTC
TRBJ2-1 TRBD2 18 TRBV5-1 many CASSRTSGGLSSYNEQFF TGCGCCAGCAGCCGGACTAGCGGGGGGCTGAGCTCCTACAATGAGCAGTTCTTC